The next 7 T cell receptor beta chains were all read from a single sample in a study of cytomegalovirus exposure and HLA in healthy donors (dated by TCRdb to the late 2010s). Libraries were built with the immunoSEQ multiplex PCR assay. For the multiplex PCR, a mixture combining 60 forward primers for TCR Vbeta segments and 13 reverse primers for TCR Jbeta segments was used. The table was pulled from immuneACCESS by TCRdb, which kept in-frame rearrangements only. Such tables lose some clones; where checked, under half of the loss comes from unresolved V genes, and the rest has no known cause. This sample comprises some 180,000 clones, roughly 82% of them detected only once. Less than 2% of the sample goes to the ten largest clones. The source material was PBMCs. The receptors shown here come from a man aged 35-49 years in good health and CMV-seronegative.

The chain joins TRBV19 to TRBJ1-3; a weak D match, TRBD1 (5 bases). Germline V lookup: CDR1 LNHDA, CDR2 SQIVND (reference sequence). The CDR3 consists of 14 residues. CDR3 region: CAAGMRSSGNTIYF. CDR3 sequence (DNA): TGTGCGGCAGGGATGCGGTCCTCTGGAAACACCATATATTTT.

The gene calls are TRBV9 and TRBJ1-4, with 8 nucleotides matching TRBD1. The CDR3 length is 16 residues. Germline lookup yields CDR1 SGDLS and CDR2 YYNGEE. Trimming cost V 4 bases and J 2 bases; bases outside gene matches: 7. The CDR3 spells CASSYDRGGTNEKLFF. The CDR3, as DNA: TGTGCCAGCAGCTACGACAGGGGTGGGACTAATGAAAAACTGTTTTTT.

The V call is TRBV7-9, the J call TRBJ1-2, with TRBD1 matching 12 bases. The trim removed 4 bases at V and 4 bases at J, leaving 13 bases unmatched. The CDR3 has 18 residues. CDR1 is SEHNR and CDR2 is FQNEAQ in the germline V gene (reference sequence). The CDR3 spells CASSSDRDRGPHRYGYTF. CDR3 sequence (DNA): TGTGCCAGCAGCTCGGACCGGGACAGGGGGCCGCATCGCTATGGCTACACCTTC.

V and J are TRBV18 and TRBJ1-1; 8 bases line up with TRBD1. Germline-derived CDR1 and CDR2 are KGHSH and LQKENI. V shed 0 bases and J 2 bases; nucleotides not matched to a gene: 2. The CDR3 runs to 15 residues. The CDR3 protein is CASSPPGTGNTEAFF. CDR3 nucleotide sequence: TGTGCCAGCTCACCACCCGGGACAGGAAACACTGAAGCTTTCTTT. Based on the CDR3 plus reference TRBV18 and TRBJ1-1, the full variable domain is NAGVMQNPRHLVRRRGQEARLRCSPMKGHSHVYWYRQLPEEGLKFMVYLQKENIIDESGMPKERFSAEFPKEGPSILRIQQVVRGDSAAYFCASSPPGTGNTEAFFGQGTRLTVV.

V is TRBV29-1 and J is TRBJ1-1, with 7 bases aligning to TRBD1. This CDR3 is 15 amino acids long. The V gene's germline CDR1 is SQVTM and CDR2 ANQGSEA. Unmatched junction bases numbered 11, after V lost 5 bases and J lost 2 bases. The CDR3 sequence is CSVLATGTVNTEAFF. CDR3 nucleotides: TGCAGCGTTTTAGCGACCGGGACAGTAAACACTGAAGCTTTCTTT.

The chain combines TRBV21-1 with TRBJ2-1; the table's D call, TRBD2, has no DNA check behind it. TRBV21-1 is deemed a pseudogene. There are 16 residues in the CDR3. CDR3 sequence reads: CASIFAGVISYNEQFF. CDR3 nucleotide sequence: TGTGCCAGCATCTTCGCGGGAGTGATCTCGTACAATGAGCAGTTCTTC.

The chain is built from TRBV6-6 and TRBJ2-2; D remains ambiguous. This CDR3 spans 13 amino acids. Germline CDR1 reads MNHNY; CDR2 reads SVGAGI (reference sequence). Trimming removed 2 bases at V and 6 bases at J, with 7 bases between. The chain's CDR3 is CASSYDSAGELFF. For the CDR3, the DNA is TGTGCCAGCAGTTACGATTCGGCCGGGGAGCTGTTTTTT.